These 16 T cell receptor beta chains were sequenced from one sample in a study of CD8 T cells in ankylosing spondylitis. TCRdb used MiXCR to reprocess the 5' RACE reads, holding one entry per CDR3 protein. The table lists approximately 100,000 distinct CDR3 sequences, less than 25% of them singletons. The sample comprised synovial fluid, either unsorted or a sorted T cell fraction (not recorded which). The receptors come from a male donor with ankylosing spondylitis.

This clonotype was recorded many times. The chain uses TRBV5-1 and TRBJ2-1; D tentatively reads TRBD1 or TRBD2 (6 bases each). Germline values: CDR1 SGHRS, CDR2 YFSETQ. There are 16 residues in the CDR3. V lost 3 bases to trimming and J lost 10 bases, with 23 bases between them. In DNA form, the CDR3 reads TGCGCCAGCAGCTCGGGACTGGGGGGCGGCCGTCCGGAGCAGTTCTTC. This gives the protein CASSSGLGGGRPEQFF.

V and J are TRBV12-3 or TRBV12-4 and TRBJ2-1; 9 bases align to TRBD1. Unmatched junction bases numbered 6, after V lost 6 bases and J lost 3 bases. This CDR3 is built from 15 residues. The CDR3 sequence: CASRPATGGYNEQFF. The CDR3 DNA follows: TGTGCCAGCAGGCCCGCGACAGGGGGCTACAATGAGCAGTTCTTC.

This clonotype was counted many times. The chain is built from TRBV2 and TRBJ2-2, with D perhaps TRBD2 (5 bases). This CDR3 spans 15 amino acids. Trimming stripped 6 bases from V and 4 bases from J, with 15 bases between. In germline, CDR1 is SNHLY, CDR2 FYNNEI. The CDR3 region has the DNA TGTGCCAGCAGAGGGCCCGCACGGGGCACCGGGGAGCTGTTTTTT. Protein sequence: CASRGPARGTGELFF.

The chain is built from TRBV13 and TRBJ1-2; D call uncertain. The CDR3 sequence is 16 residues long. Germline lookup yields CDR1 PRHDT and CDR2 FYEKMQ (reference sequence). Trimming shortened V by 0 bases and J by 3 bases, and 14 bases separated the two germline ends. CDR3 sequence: CASSLGPWFVYYGYTF. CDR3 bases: TGTGCCAGCAGCTTAGGCCCGTGGTTTGTCTACTATGGCTACACCTTC.

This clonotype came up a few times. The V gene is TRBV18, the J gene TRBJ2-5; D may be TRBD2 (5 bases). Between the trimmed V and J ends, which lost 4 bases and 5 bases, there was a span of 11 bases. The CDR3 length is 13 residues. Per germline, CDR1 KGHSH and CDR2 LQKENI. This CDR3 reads CASSQGSQETQYF. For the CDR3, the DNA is TGTGCCAGCTCACAAGGGAGTCAGGAGACCCAGTACTTC.

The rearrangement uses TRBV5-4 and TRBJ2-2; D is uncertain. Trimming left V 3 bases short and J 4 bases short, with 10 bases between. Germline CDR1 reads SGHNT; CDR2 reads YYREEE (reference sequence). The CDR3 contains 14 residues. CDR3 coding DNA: TGTGCCAGCAGCTCCGCACTTGGCACCGGGGAGCTGTTTTTT. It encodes CASSSALGTGELFF.

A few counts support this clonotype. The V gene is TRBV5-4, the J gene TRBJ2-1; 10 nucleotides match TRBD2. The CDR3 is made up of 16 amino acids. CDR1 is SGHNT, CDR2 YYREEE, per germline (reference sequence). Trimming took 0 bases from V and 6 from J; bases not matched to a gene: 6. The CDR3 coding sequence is TGTGCCAGCAGCTTGGGCGGGACTAGCGCCATCAATGAGCAGTTCTTC. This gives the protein CASSLGGTSAINEQFF.

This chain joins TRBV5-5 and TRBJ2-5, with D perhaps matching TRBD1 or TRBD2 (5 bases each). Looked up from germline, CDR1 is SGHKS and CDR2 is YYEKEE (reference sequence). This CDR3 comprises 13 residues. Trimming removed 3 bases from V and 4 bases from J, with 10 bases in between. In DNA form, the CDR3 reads TGTGCCAGCAGCTCTGTGAGGGGAGAGACCCAGTACTTC. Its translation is CASSSVRGETQYF.

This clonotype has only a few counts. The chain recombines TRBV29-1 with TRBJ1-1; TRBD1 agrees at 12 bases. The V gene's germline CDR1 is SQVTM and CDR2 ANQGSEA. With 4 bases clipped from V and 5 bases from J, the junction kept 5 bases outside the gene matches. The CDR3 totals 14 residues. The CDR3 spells CSVGDRGRRTEAFF. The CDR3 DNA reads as TGCAGCGTTGGGGACAGGGGGCGAAGAACTGAAGCTTTCTTT.

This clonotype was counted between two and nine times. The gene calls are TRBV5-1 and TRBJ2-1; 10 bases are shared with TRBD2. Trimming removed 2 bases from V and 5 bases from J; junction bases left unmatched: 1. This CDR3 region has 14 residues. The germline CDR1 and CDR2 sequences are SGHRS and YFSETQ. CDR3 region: CASSFLAGDNEQFF. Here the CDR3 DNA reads TGCGCCAGCAGCTTCCTAGCGGGAGACAATGAGCAGTTCTTC. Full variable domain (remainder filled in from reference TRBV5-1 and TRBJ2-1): KAGVTQTPRYLIKTRGQQVTLSCSPISGHRSVSWYQQTPGQGLQFLFEYFSETQRNKGNFPGRFSGRQFSNSRSEMNVSTLELGDSALYLCASSFLAGDNEQFFGPGTRLTVL.

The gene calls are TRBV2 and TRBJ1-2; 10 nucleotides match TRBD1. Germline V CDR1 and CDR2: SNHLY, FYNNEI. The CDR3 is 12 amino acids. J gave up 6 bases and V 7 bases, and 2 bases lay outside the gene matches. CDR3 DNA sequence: TGTGCCAGCATAGGGACAGGGGATGGCTACACCTTC. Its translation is CASIGTGDGYTF.

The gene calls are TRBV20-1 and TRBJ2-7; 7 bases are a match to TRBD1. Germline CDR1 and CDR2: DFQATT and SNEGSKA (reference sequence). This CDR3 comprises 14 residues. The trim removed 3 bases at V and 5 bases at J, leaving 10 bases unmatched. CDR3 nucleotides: TGCAGTGCTAGGGGCCCGACAGGGCTCCACGAGCAGTACGTC. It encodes CSARGPTGLHEQYV.

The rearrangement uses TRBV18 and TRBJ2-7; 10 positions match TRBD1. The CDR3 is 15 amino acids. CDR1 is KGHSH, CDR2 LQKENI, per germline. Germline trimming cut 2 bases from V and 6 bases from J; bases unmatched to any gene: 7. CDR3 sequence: CASSPWDRGNGEQYV. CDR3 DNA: TGTGCCAGCTCACCATGGGACAGGGGAAACGGCGAGCAGTACGTC.

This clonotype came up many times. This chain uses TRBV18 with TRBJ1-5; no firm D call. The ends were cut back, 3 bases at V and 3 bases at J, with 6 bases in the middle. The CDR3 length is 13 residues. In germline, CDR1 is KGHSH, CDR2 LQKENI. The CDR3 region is CASSPGNNQPQHF. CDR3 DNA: TGTGCCAGCTCACCGGGCAACAATCAGCCCCAGCATTTT.

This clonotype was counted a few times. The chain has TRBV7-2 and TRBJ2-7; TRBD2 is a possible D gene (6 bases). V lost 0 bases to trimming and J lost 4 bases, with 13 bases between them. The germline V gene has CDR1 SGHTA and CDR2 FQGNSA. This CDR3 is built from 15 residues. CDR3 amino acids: CASSLAAGPNYEQYF. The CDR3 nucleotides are TGTGCCAGCAGCTTAGCTGCGGGACCAAATTACGAGCAGTACTTC.

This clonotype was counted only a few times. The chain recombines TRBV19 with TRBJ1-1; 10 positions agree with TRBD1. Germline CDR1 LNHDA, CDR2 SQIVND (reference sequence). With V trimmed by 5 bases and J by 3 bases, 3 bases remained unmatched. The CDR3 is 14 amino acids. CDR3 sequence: CASSLGTGDTEAFF. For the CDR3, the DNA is TGTGCCAGTAGTCTTGGGACAGGGGACACTGAAGCTTTCTTT.